These 28 T cell receptor beta chains came from one sample sequenced in a study of shared clonotypes between healthy human individuals (dated by TCRdb to about 2020). The library relied on the immunoSEQ multiplex PCR assay. The clones in this table, taken by TCRdb from immuneACCESS, are in-frame only. Not every clone is retained; where verified, under half of the shortfall comes from an unresolved V gene, and the cause of the rest is unknown. For this sample there are about 2 million clones; roughly 94% appear just once. 0.13% of the sample rests with the top ten. The material sequenced was naive CD4+ T cells sorted from blood. Per the publication, the cell subset or site label means: CD45RA+ positively selected. These receptors were collected from a man aged 18 to 30 in good health.

V gene TRBV21-1 combines with J gene TRBJ1-6. TRBV21-1 constitutes a pseudogene. This CDR3 has 15 residues. The CDR3 DNA is TGTGCCAGCAGCAAAGTCGCCAAAAGGGAATCACCCCTCCACTTT. Its translation is CASSKVAKRESPLHF.

This clone was seen ten or more times. The genes are TRBV2 and TRBJ2-4, with 9 positions matching TRBD1. Trimming at V came to 6 bases and at J to 5 bases, leaving 2 bases not matched to a gene. Germline V lookup: CDR1 SNHLY, CDR2 FYNNEI. CDR3 length: 13 amino acids. CDR3 sequence: CASRGQGENIQYF. CDR3 DNA sequence: TGTGCCAGCAGGGGACAGGGAGAAAACATTCAGTACTTC.

This clone has a handful of counts. The chain uses TRBV28 and TRBJ1-2; 7 bases fit TRBD1. CDR3 size: 12 residues. Trimming at V came to 5 bases and at J to 8 bases, leaving 5 bases not matched to a gene. Looked up from germline, CDR1 is MDHEN and CDR2 is SYDVKM. The CDR3 DNA reads as TGTGCCAGCAGTATGACAGGGAGAGGCTACACCTTC. Its protein is CASSMTGRGYTF.

The CDR3 bases are TGTGCCAGCAGTGAAATTGGGACAGGGGCGGGAAACACCATATATTTT. Residues: CASSEIGTGAGNTIYF. The J gene is TRBJ1-3, the V gene TRBV25-1, with TRBD1 identical over 10 bases. Germline CDR1 is MGHDK and CDR2 is SYGVNS. Unmatched junction bases numbered 5, after V lost 2 bases and J lost 4 bases. The length of the CDR3 is 16 residues. Full variable domain (missing parts from reference TRBV25-1 and TRBJ1-3): EADIYQTPRYLVIGTGKKITLECSQTMGHDKMYWYQQDPGMELHLIHYSYGVNSTEKGDLSSESTVSRIRTEHFPLTLESARPSHTSQYLCASSEIGTGAGNTIYFGEGSWLTVV.

With regard to this clone: The sample contains more than one DNA sequence encoding this CDR3. The chain is built from TRBV5-1 and TRBJ1-5; possible D gene TRBD1, 5 bases. Per germline, CDR1 SGHRS and CDR2 YFSETQ. This CDR3 contains 13 residues. V lost 2 bases to trimming and J lost 4 bases, with 7 bases between them. The CDR3 nucleotides are TGCGCCAGCAGCTTTGAGGGGAATCAGCCCCAGCATTTT. This translates into CASSFEGNQPQHF.

The chain has TRBV5-1 and TRBJ1-1, with a weak D call TRBD1 (6 bases). Trimming removed 4 bases from V and 1 base from J, with 14 bases in between. This CDR3 is built from 15 residues. CDR1 is SGHRS and CDR2 is YFSETQ in the germline V gene. The CDR3 loop is CASSLPSGANTEAFF. DNA of the CDR3: TGCGCCAGCAGCCTTCCGTCGGGGGCGAACACTGAAGCTTTCTTT.

A single count supports this clone. The chain links TRBV18 to TRBJ1-2; no reliable D call. V was trimmed by 4 bases and J by 5 bases, leaving 14 bases between them. Germline loops: CDR1 KGHSH, CDR2 LQKENI. CDR3 length equals 14 residues. In DNA form, the CDR3 reads TGTGCCAGCTCACAAGGGTCCCTATCTTATGGCTACACCTTC. It is translated as CASSQGSLSYGYTF.

The V call is TRBV6-6, the J call TRBJ1-2; no firm D call. The CDR3 sequence is 16 residues long. Germline CDR1 reads MNHNY; CDR2 reads SVGAGI (reference sequence). With 5 bases removed from V and 4 bases from J, the gap between germline ends came to 20 bases. CDR3 sequence reads: CASSQNPGREGYGYTF. The CDR3 coding sequence is TGTGCCAGCAGTCAAAACCCGGGGAGGGAGGGCTATGGCTACACCTTC.

On this clone: The CDR3 carries no conserved terminal phenylalanine or tryptophan, so it likely arises from a read error. The DNA is left out, because the CDR3 cannot be placed on it with certainty; the CDR3 is given as TCRdb lists it. The chain carries TRBV4-1 and TRBJ1-4. Germline lookup yields CDR1 MGHRA and CDR2 YSYEKL. The CDR3 has 12 residues if both end residues are counted. This CDR3 is CASRSGEGSFFL.

This clone was recorded only once. V usage is TRBV11-2 and J usage is TRBJ2-4; D unresolved. CDR1 is SGHAT and CDR2 is FQNNGV in the germline V gene. The CDR3 covers 12 residues. Trimming stripped 5 bases from V and 6 bases from J, with 8 bases between. The CDR3 region has the DNA TGTGCCAGCAGCCCCGGAGCAAACATTCAGTACTTC. It encodes CASSPGANIQYF.

V and J are TRBV15 and TRBJ2-2; TRBD1 matches at 9 bases. This CDR3 comprises 17 residues. Germline V gene data show CDR1 as LNHNV and CDR2 as YYDKDF (reference sequence). The V gene end was trimmed by 9 bases and the J gene end by 7 bases; junction bases not matched to a gene: 18. CDR3 region: CATLRVRYRGRGGELFF. For the CDR3, the DNA is TGTGCCACTCTGAGGGTTCGGTACAGGGGGCGTGGCGGGGAGCTGTTTTTT.

The gene calls are TRBV7-2 and TRBJ1-5; D unresolved. Germline V gives CDR1 SGHTA, CDR2 FQGNSA. Trimming took off 8 bases at V and 2 bases at J, with 10 bases between the two ends. The CDR3 runs to 13 residues. Written as DNA, the CDR3 is TGTGCCAGCGCCGGGGTGCGCAATCAGCCCCAGCATTTT. It is translated as CASAGVRNQPQHF.

The V and J genes are TRBV6-5 and TRBJ1-1; D call uncertain. The CDR3 is made up of 11 amino acids. Trimming cost V 5 bases and J 8 bases, with 9 bases left between them. Germline-derived CDR1 and CDR2 are MNHEY and SVGAGI. The CDR3 DNA is TGTGCCAGCAGTGCCCTGGGAGAAGCTTTCTTT. Amino acid sequence: CASSALGEAFF.

The chain joins TRBV5-1 to TRBJ2-1; maybe TRBD2 (5 bases). Germline V CDR1 and CDR2: SGHRS, YFSETQ. The CDR3 has 13 residues. V was cut by 3 bases and J by 7 bases, with 11 bases left in between. CDR3 DNA: TGCGCCAGCAGCTCTGGACTGATGAATGAGCAGTTCTTC. Translating gives CASSSGLMNEQFF.

The chain employs TRBV6-1 and TRBJ1-6, with TRBD1 as a possible D gene (5 bases). The V gene lost 1 base and the J gene lost 8 bases, with 12 bases spanning the gap. Germline assignment: CDR1 MNHNS and CDR2 SASEGT. The CDR3 extends over 15 amino acids. For the CDR3, the DNA is TGTGCCAGCAGTGAAGGTCCGGGGCTTTATTCACCCCTCCACTTT. Translation: CASSEGPGLYSPLHF.

J is TRBJ2-1 and V is TRBV2; no definite D call. CDR1 is SNHLY, CDR2 FYNNEI, per germline. The germline V and J ends were trimmed by 6 bases and 10 bases, with 10 bases remaining between them. The CDR3 loop spans 11 amino acids. The DNA of the CDR3 is TGTGCCAGCAGGTCCGAGTCGGAGCAGTTCTTC. This sequence encodes CASRSESEQFF.

The chain employs TRBV29-1 and TRBJ2-1, with 9 bases fitting TRBD2. Germline CDR1 and CDR2: SQVTM and ANQGSEA. Unmatched junction bases numbered 8, after V lost 4 bases and J lost 7 bases. There are 14 residues in the CDR3. The CDR3 loop reads CSVVGLAGNNEQFF. CDR3 DNA: TGCAGCGTTGTAGGGCTAGCGGGAAATAATGAGCAGTTCTTC.

This sequence joins TRBV9 and TRBJ2-5; 8 bases align to TRBD1. Germline lookup yields CDR1 SGDLS and CDR2 YYNGEE. The V and J ends lost 0 bases and 2 bases, in that order; junction bases with no gene match: 3. This CDR3 comprises 15 residues. CDR3 amino acids: CASSVGRQGQETQYF. The CDR3 DNA is TGTGCCAGCAGCGTAGGGCGACAGGGGCAAGAGACCCAGTACTTC.

This chain uses TRBV7-2 with TRBJ2-4; 8 positions agree with TRBD1. CDR1 SGHTA and CDR2 FQGNSA come from the germline V gene. J was trimmed by 8 bases and V by 6 bases; bases with no gene match: 15. This CDR3 region has 16 residues. CDR3 bases: TGTGCCAGCAGTCGATCCCAGGGGGCGCAAAGGGACATTCAGTACTTC. Its translation: CASSRSQGAQRDIQYF.

The chain carries TRBV4-2 and TRBJ2-7, with TRBD2 matching over 7 bases. Trimming removed 0 bases from V and 7 bases from J; junction bases left unmatched: 6. Per the germline V gene, CDR1 is LGHNA and CDR2 is YNFKEQ. This CDR3 spans 14 amino acids. The CDR3 loop is CASSQDITGGEQYF. The CDR3 DNA sequence: TGTGCCAGCAGCCAAGATATCACCGGGGGGGAGCAGTACTTC.

This clone was seen once. In DNA form, the CDR3 reads TGCGCCAGCAGCCTTCTCGACAGGGGTTCTCTGTACGGAGAGACCCAGTACTTC. Amino acids: CASSLLDRGSLYGETQYF. The chain combines TRBV5-1 with TRBJ2-5; 8 positions agree with TRBD1. This CDR3 has 18 residues. Germline CDR1 reads SGHRS; CDR2 reads YFSETQ. With V trimmed by 4 bases and J by 4 bases, 18 bases remained unmatched.

V and J are TRBV5-5 and TRBJ1-3; TRBD1 matches 7 bases. CDR1 and CDR2 from the germline V gene are SGHKS and YYEKEE (reference sequence). This CDR3 has 15 amino acids. The V and J ends lost 4 bases and 0 bases, in that order; junction bases with no gene match: 4. The CDR3 here is CASSRGDSSGNTIYF. The CDR3 nucleotides read TGTGCCAGCAGCCGTGGGGACAGCTCTGGAAACACCATATATTTT. Full variable domain (missing parts from reference TRBV5-5 and TRBJ1-3): DAGVTQSPTHLIKTRGQQVTLRCSPISGHKSVSWYQQVLGQGPQFIFQYYEKEERGRGNFPDRFSARQFPNYSSELNVNALLLGDSALYLCASSRGDSSGNTIYFGEGSWLTVV.

The V and J genes are TRBV6-1 and TRBJ1-5; possibly TRBD1 for D (5 bases). V was trimmed by 6 bases and J by 6 bases, leaving 15 bases between them. Germline CDR1 reads MNHNS; CDR2 reads SASEGT. The CDR3 contains 14 residues. DNA of the CDR3: TGTGCCAGCAGGAATAAGGGGTCAGGTCAGCCCCAGCATTTT. Translation: CASRNKGSGQPQHF.

The J gene is TRBJ1-6, the V gene TRBV28, with 7 bases matching TRBD1. This CDR3 is 15 amino acids long. CDR1 is MDHEN and CDR2 is SYDVKM in the germline V gene. The junction had 8 bases not matched to a gene; V was cut back by 4 bases and J by 8 bases. For the CDR3, the DNA is TGTGCCAGCAGTTCCCCAGGGGGTAGGGATTCACCCCTCCACTTT. This codes for CASSSPGGRDSPLHF.

CDR3 in amino acids: CASNTGGYGYTF. The CDR3 DNA reads as TGTGCCAGCAACACAGGGGGCTATGGCTACACCTTC. The chain uses TRBV28 and TRBJ1-2; TRBD1 agrees at 8 bases. Germline V gene sequence: CDR1 MDHEN, CDR2 SYDVKM. V gave up 7 bases and J gave up 4 bases; unmatched junction bases: 2. The CDR3 runs 12 residues.

The genes are TRBV11-2 and TRBJ2-1; D possibly corresponds to TRBD1 (6 bases). The CDR3 has 15 residues. V lost 6 bases, J lost 5 bases, and 17 bases lay in between. Germline CDR1 is SGHAT and CDR2 is FQNNGV. The chain's CDR3 is CASSFWGRFDNEQFF. In DNA form, the CDR3 reads TGTGCCAGCAGTTTTTGGGGGCGGTTTGACAATGAGCAGTTCTTC. Together with reference TRBV11-2 and TRBJ2-1, the CDR3 gives the full variable domain: EAGVAQSPRYKIIEKRQSVAFWCNPISGHATLYWYQQILGQGPKLLIQFQNNGVVDDSQLPKDRFSAERLKGVDSTLKIQPAKLEDSAVYLCASSFWGRFDNEQFFGPGTRLTVL.

The CDR3 coding sequence is TGTGCCAGCAGTTTAGACTCAGCGGATTCACCCCTCCACTTT. Encoded protein: CASSLDSADSPLHF. The chain has TRBV28 and TRBJ1-6; no reliable D call. V was pared by 2 bases and J by 8 bases, with 10 bases between. Germline V CDR1 and CDR2: MDHEN, SYDVKM. This CDR3 is 14 amino acids long.

The rearrangement uses TRBV6-4 and TRBJ1-4; D might be TRBD1 (5 bases). Trimming shortened V by 3 bases and J by 8 bases, and 13 bases separated the two germline ends. This CDR3 contains 14 residues. The germline CDR1 and CDR2 sequences are MRHNA and SNTAGT. CDR3: CASSEWQGQEKLFF. CDR3 DNA: TGTGCCAGCAGTGAATGGCAGGGTCAAGAAAAACTGTTTTTT.